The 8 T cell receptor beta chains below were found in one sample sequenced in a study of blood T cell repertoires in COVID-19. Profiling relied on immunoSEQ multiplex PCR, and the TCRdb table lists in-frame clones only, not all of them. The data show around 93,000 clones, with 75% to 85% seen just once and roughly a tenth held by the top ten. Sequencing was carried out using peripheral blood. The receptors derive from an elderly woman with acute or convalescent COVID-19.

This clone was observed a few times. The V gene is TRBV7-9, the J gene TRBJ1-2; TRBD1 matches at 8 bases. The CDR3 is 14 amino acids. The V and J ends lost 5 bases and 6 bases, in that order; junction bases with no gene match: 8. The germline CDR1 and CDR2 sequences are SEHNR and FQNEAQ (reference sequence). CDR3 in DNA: TGTGCCAGCAGCCCTGGACAGGGTGTCCATGGCTACACCTTC. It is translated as CASSPGQGVHGYTF. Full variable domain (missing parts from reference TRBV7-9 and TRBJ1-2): DTGVSQNPRHKITKRGQNVTFRCDPISEHNRLYWYRQTLGQGPEFLTYFQNEAQLEKSRLLSDRFSAERPKGSFSTLEIQRTEQGDSAMYLCASSPGQGVHGYTFGSGTRLTVV.

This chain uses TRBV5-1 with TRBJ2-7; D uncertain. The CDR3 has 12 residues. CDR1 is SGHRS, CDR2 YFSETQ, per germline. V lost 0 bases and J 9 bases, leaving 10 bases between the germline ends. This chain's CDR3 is CASSLDGLGQYF. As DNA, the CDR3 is TGCGCCAGCAGCTTGGACGGTCTCGGGCAGTACTTC.

The CDR3, as DNA: TGTGCCAGCACCGTTCAGGGGGGAAAGGAGACCCAGTACTTC. Amino acid sequence: CASTVQGGKETQYF. The rearrangement joins TRBV7-9 to TRBJ2-5, with D possibly TRBD1 on 7 matching bases. Trimming took off 7 bases at V and 5 bases at J, with 17 bases between the two ends. The CDR3 is 14 amino acids. CDR1 SEHNR and CDR2 FQNEAQ come from the germline V gene (reference sequence).

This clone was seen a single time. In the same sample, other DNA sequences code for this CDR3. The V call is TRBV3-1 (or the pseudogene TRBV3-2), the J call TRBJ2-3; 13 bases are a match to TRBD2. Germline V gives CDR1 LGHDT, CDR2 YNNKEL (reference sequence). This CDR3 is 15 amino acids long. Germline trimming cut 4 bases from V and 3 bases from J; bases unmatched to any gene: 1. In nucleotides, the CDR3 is TGTGCCAGCAGCCCGACTAGCGGGAGGACAGATACGCAGTATTTT. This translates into CASSPTSGRTDTQYF.

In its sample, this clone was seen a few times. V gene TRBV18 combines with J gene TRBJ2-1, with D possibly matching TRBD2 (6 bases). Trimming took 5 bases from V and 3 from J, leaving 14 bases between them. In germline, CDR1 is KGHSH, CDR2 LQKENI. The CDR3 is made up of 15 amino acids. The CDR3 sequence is CASSFTSTRYNEQFF. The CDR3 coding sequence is TGTGCCAGCTCATTTACTAGCACTCGCTACAATGAGCAGTTCTTC.

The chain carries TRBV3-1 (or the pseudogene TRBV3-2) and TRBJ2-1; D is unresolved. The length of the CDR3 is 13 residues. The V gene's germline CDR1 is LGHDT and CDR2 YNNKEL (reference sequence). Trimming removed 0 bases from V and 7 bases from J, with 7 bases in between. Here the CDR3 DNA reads TGTGCCAGCAGCCAAGATTTTCGGAATGAGCAGTTCTTC. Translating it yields CASSQDFRNEQFF.

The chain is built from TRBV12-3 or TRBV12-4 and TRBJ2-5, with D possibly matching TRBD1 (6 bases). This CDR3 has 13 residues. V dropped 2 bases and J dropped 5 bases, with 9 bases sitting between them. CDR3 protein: CASSLRGSETQYF. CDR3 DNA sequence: TGTGCCAGCAGTTTAAGGGGGTCGGAGACCCAGTACTTC.

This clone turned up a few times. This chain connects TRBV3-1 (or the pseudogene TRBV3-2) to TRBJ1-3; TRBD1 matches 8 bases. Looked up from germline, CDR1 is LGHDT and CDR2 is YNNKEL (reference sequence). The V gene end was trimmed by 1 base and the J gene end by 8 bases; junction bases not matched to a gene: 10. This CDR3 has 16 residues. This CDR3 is CASSQARTGWFHTIYF. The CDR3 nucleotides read TGTGCCAGCAGCCAAGCACGGACAGGGTGGTTTCACACCATATATTTT.